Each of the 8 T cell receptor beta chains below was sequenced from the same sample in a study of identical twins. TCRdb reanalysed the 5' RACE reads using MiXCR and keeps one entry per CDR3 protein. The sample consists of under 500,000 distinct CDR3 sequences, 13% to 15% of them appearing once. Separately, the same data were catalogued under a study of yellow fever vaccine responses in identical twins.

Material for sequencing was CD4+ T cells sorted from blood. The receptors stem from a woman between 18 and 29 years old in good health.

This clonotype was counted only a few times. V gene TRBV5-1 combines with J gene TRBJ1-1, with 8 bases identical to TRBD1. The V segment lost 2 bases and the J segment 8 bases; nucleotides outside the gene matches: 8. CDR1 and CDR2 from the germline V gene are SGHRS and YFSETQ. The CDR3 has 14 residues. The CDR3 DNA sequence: TGCGCCAGCAGCTTAGGCAGGGGGCGTGACGAAGCTTTCTTT. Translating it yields CASSLGRGRDEAFF.

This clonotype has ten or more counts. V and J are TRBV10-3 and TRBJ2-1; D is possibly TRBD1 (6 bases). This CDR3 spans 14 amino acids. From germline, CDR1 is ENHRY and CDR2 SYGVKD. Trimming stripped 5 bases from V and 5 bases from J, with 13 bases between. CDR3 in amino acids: CAISMAEGDNEQFF. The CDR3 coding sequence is TGTGCCATCAGTATGGCAGAGGGGGACAATGAGCAGTTCTTC.

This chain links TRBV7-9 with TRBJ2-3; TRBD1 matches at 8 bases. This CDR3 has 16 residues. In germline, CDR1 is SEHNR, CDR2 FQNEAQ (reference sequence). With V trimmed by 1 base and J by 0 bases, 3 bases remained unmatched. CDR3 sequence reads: CASSLGTGSSTDTQYF. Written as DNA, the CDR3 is TGTGCCAGCAGCTTAGGGACAGGGTCCAGCACAGATACGCAGTATTTT.

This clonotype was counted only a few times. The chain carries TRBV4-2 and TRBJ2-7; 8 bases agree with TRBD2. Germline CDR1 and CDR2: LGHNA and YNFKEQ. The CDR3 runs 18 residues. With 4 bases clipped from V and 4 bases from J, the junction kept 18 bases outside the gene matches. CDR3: CASSPRGGTSQSSYEQYF. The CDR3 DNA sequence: TGTGCCAGCAGCCCCCGCGGCGGGACTAGTCAGTCATCGTACGAGCAGTACTTC.

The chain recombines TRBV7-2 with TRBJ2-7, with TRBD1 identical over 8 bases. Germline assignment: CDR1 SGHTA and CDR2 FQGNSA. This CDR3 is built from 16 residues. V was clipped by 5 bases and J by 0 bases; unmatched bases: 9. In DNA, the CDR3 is TGTGCCAGCAGCCTGTCCGGGACAGGCCTCTCCTACGAGCAGTACTTC. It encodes CASSLSGTGLSYEQYF.

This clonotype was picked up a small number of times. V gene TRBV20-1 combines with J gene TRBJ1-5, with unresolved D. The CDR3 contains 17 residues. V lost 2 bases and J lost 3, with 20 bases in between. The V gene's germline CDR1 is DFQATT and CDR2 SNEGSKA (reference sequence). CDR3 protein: CSARPGKNIDSNQPQHF. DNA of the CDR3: TGCAGTGCTAGACCCGGTAAAAACATTGACTCCAATCAGCCCCAGCATTTT.

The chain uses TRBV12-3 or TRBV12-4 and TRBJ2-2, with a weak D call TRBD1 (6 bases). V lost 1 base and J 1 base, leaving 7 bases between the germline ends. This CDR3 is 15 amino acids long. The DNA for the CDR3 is TGTGCCAGCAGTTTAGTGGACAGGAACACCGGGGAGCTGTTTTTT. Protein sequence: CASSLVDRNTGELFF.

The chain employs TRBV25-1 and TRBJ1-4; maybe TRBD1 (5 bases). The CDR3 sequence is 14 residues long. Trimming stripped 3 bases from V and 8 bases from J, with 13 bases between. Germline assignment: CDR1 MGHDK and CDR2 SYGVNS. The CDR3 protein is CASSEQGMGEKLFF. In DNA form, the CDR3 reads TGTGCCAGCAGTGAGCAGGGAATGGGCGAAAAACTGTTTTTT. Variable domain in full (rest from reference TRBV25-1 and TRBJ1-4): EADIYQTPRYLVIGTGKKITLECSQTMGHDKMYWYQQDPGMELHLIHYSYGVNSTEKGDLSSESTVSRIRTEHFPLTLESARPSHTSQYLCASSEQGMGEKLFFGSGTQLSVL.